A single sample is the source of the 10 T cell receptor delta chains below, sequenced in a study of γδ T cells in repeated Plasmodium falciparum infection. Vgamma9/Vdelta2+ and Vdelta2-negative gammadelta T cells were flow-sorted from PBMC for bulk sequencing. TCRdb re-analyzed the multiplex PCR reads via CATT. The sample includes tens of thousands of delta-chain clones, roughly 1.8% of them seen just once. The sequenced sample consisted of gamma-delta T cells from blood. The receptors originated from a pool of human donors (malaria-infected and uninfected, not separated).

This clone was picked up a small number of times. A far larger clone is only one base removed, so a read error is likely. Other DNA sequences in this specimen translate into the identical CDR3. The chain recombines TRDV1 with TRDJ1, with 13 bases fitting TRDD3. This CDR3 has 22 amino acids. Germline values: CDR1 TSWWSYY, CDR2 QGS. The CDR3 spells CALGERLVPRVTGGYASDKLIF. The CDR3 DNA reads TGCGCTCTTGGGGAAAGACTCGTCCCTCGGGTTACTGGGGGATACGCGTCCGATAAACTCATCTTT.

Concerning this clone itself: TCRdb's listed protein matches a much larger clone and diverges from this DNA's translation at residue 7, likely through a read error; the protein shown comes from the DNA. The chain combines TRDV1 with TRDJ1, with 7 positions matching TRDD3. The CDR3 loop spans 21 amino acids. The V gene end was trimmed by 4 bases and the J gene end by 0 bases; junction bases not matched to a gene: 23. Germline V gene lookup returns CDR1 TSWWSYY and CDR2 QGS. The CDR3 DNA reads TGTGCTCTTGGGGCCACCCAGTACTGGGGATCCCCCGTCGTTAACACCGATAAACTCATCTTT. Translated: CALGATQYWGSPVVNTDKLIF.

About this clone itself: For this DNA, TCRdb reports the protein of a much larger clone, which diverges at residue 7, most likely from a read error; the protein presented here is translated directly from the DNA. The rearrangement uses TRDV3 and TRDJ1; 9 bases are shared with TRDD3. In the absence of a J gene in TCRdb, the DNA was matched to germline to assign it here. The V and J ends lost 2 bases and 0 bases, in that order; junction bases with no gene match: 19. CDR3 length: 19 amino acids. Germline CDR1 is TVYSNPD and CDR2 is GDNSRS (reference sequence). The CDR3 loop is CAFWRSVYWGSPYTDKLIF. The CDR3 DNA reads as TGTGCCTTTTGGCGCTCGGTGTACTGGGGGAGTCCTTACACCGATAAACTCATCTTT.

This clone was seen ten or more times. Other DNA variants within this sample encode the same CDR3. The chain is built from TRDV1 and TRDJ1, with D possibly being TRDD3 (6 bases). CDR1 and CDR2 from the germline V gene are TSWWSYY and QGS. Trimming pared 8 bases from V and 0 bases from J, leaving 28 bases between. CDR3 length: 19 amino acids. This CDR3 is CALLPTPRWIPINTDKLIF. The CDR3 region has the DNA TGTGCTCTTCTCCCCACTCCCAGGTGGATACCAATCAACACCGATAAACTCATCTTT.

This clone was picked up many times. The TCRdb protein comes from a much larger clone and disagrees with this DNA's translation at residue 19, likely due to a read error; the protein given here is derived from the DNA. This CDR3 reads CALGKGSYGGVRLGYTDKPIF. The DNA of the CDR3 is TGTGCTCTTGGGAAAGGCTCCTACGGGGGAGTACGATTAGGGTACACCGATAAACCCATCTTT. The V gene is TRDV1; the J gene was not called; the table's D gene call, TRDD3, was not cross checked with the DNA. The length of the CDR3 is 21 residues. Germline lookup yields CDR1 TSWWSYY and CDR2 QGS.

Concerning this clone: The mismatch at residue 17 between this DNA's translation and the TCRdb protein of a much larger clone likely reflects a read error; the protein shown is translated from the DNA. The chain combines TRDV1 with TRDJ1, with TRDD3 identical over 13 bases. No J gene is reported in TCRdb; it was inferred here by comparing the DNA with germline. The CDR3 is 20 amino acids. Germline CDR1 is TSWWSYY and CDR2 is QGS. The CDR3 DNA reads as TGTGCTCTTGGGGAACCCTACCCAAACCTCTACTGGGGGATACGAGATATACTCATCTTT. This codes for CALGEPYPNLYWGIRDILIF.

Only a few counts were recorded for this clone. TCRdb's listed protein matches a much larger clone and diverges from this DNA's translation at residue 16, likely through a read error; the protein shown comes from the DNA. The rearrangement links TRAV38-2/DV8 to TRDJ1; D ambiguous. Germline V gives CDR1 TSESDYY, CDR2 QEAYKQQN. The CDR3 consists of 17 residues. The CDR3 loop reads CAYSVQVQASNTDKLTF. CDR3 DNA: TGTGCTTATAGCGTCCAGGTACAGGCTTCTAACACCGATAAACTCACCTTT.

As to this clone: A read error likely explains why the TCRdb protein, taken from a much larger clone, differs from this DNA's translation at residue 6; the protein shown is translated from the DNA. This sequence joins TRDV1 and TRDJ1; 8 nucleotides align to TRDD3. From germline, CDR1 is TSWWSYY and CDR2 QGS. With V trimmed by 1 base and J by 4 bases, 20 bases remained unmatched. The CDR3 contains 20 residues. CDR3 bases: TGTGCTCTTGGGGAACGAGGACTTTACGGCGTACTGGGGGGAGGCGATAAACTCATCTTT. This gives the protein CALGERGLYGVLGGGDKLIF.

This clone has more than one count but fewer than ten. A read error is likely here: a far larger clone is one base away. Other DNA sequences in this sample translate to the same CDR3. The chain recombines TRDV1 with TRDJ1, with TRDD3 identical over 7 bases. TCRdb does not report a J gene; here it was assigned by matching the DNA to germline references. Germline V gives CDR1 TSWWSYY, CDR2 QGS. This CDR3 is 17 amino acids long. The chain's CDR3 is CALRELNVWGFYDKLIF. The CDR3 DNA reads TGTGCTCTTCGGGAGCTAAACGTCTGGGGGTTCTACGATAAACTCATCTTT.

This clone has just a few counts. TCRdb assigns this DNA the protein of a much larger clone, which departs from its translation at residue 12; this likely reflects a read error, and the protein shown comes from translating the DNA. This chain connects TRDV2 to TRDJ1; TRDD3 matches 13 bases. Looked up from germline, CDR1 is GEAIGNYY and CDR2 is EKD. V shed 0 bases, J shed 0 bases, and the junction held 15 bases outside the gene matches. There are 21 residues in the CDR3. CDR3 coding DNA: TGTGCCTGTGACACCGTTACTGGGGGATACGCCAAGCGGAAGGACACCGATAAACTCATCTTT. This sequence encodes CACDTVTGGYAKRKDTDKLIF.